This is a list of T cell receptor beta chains from one sample in a study of long-term antiretroviral therapy in people with HIV. Assay: immunoSEQ multiplex PCR; the TCRdb copy retains only in-frame clones and omits some. The sample contains approximately 9,700 clones, around 75% of which appear only once. This sample comprised unsorted PBMCs, obtained 1.8 years before starting antiretroviral therapy. The receptors were gathered from a man in his forties with HIV. CDR3s include the opening cysteine and the closing phenylalanine or tryptophan. The order of the fields is J gene, V gene, clone size, D gene, CDR3 protein, CDR3 DNA. D genes are given only for firm matches. A row's size may be missing; if present it is once, few, many or a size class.

TRBJ2-7 | TRBV2 | once | - | CASNQGPSYEQYF | TGTGCGAGCAATCAGGGCCCCTCCTACGAGCAGTACTTC
TRBJ2-7 | TRBV7-9 | - | TRBD1 | CASSPTGGGYEQYF | TGTGCCAGCAGCCCGACAGGGGGCGGCTACGAGCAGTACTTC
TRBJ2-7 | TRBV27 | few | TRBD1 | CASSLGTGGEQYF | TGTGCCAGCAGTTTAGGGACAGGGGGCGAGCAGTACTTC
TRBJ1-5 | TRBV21-1 | medium-sized | - | CASSTGPGSVSNQPQHF | TGTGCCAGCAGCACAGGCCCTGGATCCGTAAGCAATCAGCCCCAGCATTTT
TRBJ2-3 | TRBV21-1 | - | - | CASSKAWSGQGTDTQYF | TGTGCCAGCAGCAAAGCCTGGTCGGGACAGGGTACAGATACGCAGTATTTT
TRBJ2-7 | TRBV5-4 | - | TRBD2 | CASSLAGRPFSEQYF | TGTGCCAGCAGCTTAGCGGGGCGGCCTTTTAGCGAGCAGTACTTC
TRBJ2-5 | TRBV5-1 | - | TRBD1 | CASSLRDRDETQYF | TGCGCCAGCAGCCTCCGGGACAGGGACGAGACCCAGTACTTC
TRBJ1-5 | TRBV27 | - | - | CASSFQGNQPQHF | TGTGCCAGCAGTTTTCAGGGTAATCAGCCCCAGCATTTT
TRBJ1-1 | TRBV7-2 | - | - | CASTIGRLNTEAFF | TGTGCCAGCACCATAGGTCGTTTGAACACTGAAGCTTTCTTT
TRBJ1-2 | TRBV5-1 | - | TRBD1 | CASTFSGTGGNYGYTF | TGCGCCAGCACGTTTTCCGGGACAGGGGGTAACTATGGCTACACCTTC
TRBJ2-1 | TRBV6-4 | once | - | CASSDVGREQFF | TGTGCCAGCAGTGATGTAGGGAGGGAGCAGTTCTTC
TRBJ1-1 | TRBV5-8 | - | - | CASSLDLVQLNTEAFF | TGTGCCAGCAGCTTGGACTTGGTTCAGTTGAACACTGAAGCTTTCTTT
TRBJ2-5 | TRBV10-2 | - | TRBD2 | CASSRTSGGTETQYF | TGCGCCAGCAGTCGGACTAGCGGGGGTACGGAGACCCAGTACTTC
TRBJ2-1 | TRBV2 | - | TRBD2 | CASTLAGSSPSYNEQFF | TGTGCCAGCACGCTAGCGGGGTCCTCCCCCTCCTACAATGAGCAGTTCTTC
TRBJ1-1 | TRBV30 | - | - | CAWSAQARATEAFF | TGTGCCTGGAGTGCACAAGCCAGGGCCACTGAAGCTTTCTTT
TRBJ2-7 | TRBV19 | - | - | CASSIYSGVMNEQYF | TGTGCCAGTAGTATATATTCGGGGGTGATGAACGAGCAGTACTTC
TRBJ1-2 | TRBV4-1 | few | TRBD1 | CASSPGQTYGYTF | TGCGCCAGCAGCCCGGGACAGACCTATGGCTACACCTTC
TRBJ2-1 | TRBV30 | - | - | CAWSGLGQTYNEQFF | TGTGCCTGGAGTGGTCTAGGGCAAACCTACAATGAGCAGTTCTTC
TRBJ1-2 | TRBV5-6 | - | - | CASGEQALYGYTF | TGTGCCAGCGGGGAGCAGGCCTTATATGGCTACACCTTC
TRBJ1-5 | TRBV7-2 | - | TRBD1 | CASSRDRGSDQPQHF | TGTGCCAGCAGCCGTGACAGGGGAAGTGATCAGCCCCAGCATTTT
TRBJ1-4 | TRBV5-1 | - | TRBD1 | CASSTGTGNEKLFF | TGCGCCAGCAGCACCGGGACAGGGAATGAAAAACTGTTTTTT
TRBJ1-5 | TRBV19 | - | - | CASSGGTLDSNQPQHF | TGTGCCAGTAGTGGAGGGACGCTAGATAGCAATCAGCCCCAGCATTTT
TRBJ2-2 | TRBV30 | - | TRBD1 | CAWNWGDRDTGELFF | TGTGCCTGGAATTGGGGGGACAGGGACACCGGGGAGCTGTTTTTT
TRBJ1-3 | TRBV18 | - | - | CASSPSDRRGSGNTIYF | TGTGCCAGCTCACCATCCGACAGGAGGGGCTCTGGAAACACCATATATTTT
TRBJ2-7 | TRBV5-6 | once | TRBD2 | CASSPSGAVYEQYF | TGTGCCAGCAGCCCAAGCGGGGCCGTCTACGAGCAGTACTTC
TRBJ2-7 | TRBV6-1 | - | - | CASGSLYEQYF | TGTGCTTCGGGTTCCCTCTACGAGCAGTACTTC
TRBJ2-1 | TRBV27 | - | - | CASSLTATGSGGEQFF | TGTGCCAGCAGTTTAACCGCTACAGGGTCGGGCGGTGAGCAGTTCTTC
TRBJ1-3 | TRBV13 | - | - | CASSLGGDLGNTIYF | TGTGCCAGCAGCTTAGGAGGGGATTTGGGAAACACCATATATTTT
TRBJ1-5 | TRBV27 | - | - | CASSFSGNQPQHF | TGTGCCAGCAGTTTTTCGGGGAATCAGCCCCAGCATTTT
TRBJ2-1 | TRBV19 | - | TRBD2 | CASSIMGTSGGANEQFF | TGTGCCAGTAGTATAATGGGTACTAGCGGGGGGGCAAATGAGCAGTTCTTC
TRBJ1-5 | TRBV7-2 | - | TRBD1 | CASSLLTGANQPQHF | TGTGCCAGCAGCTTATTGACAGGGGCCAATCAGCCCCAGCATTTT
TRBJ1-1 | TRBV7-8 | - | TRBD1 | CASSPGGNTEAFF | TGTGCCAGCAGCCCAGGGGGGAACACTGAAGCTTTCTTT